One sample yielded the 9 T cell receptor beta chains listed below, sequenced in a study of cytomegalovirus exposure and HLA in healthy donors. It was with 60 Vbeta and 13 Jbeta primers that the PCR ran. The protocol was immunoSEQ multiplex PCR, while the TCRdb copy is restricted to in-frame clones and leaves out a portion. The sample contains under 80,000 clones, about 79% of which appear only once. Sample: PBMCs. Receptors were obtained from a woman aged 40 to 50 in good health and CMV-seronegative.

This rearrangement joins TRBV30 to TRBJ2-1, with TRBD2 matching 10 bases. The CDR3 runs 16 residues. Looked up from germline, CDR1 is GTSNPN and CDR2 is SVGIG (reference sequence). Losses at the gene ends were 2 bases for V and 0 bases for J; bases not matched to a gene: 4. The DNA for the CDR3 is TGTGCCTGGAGTCGTAGCGGGAGGACCTCCTACAATGAGCAGTTCTTC. The encoded protein is CAWSRSGRTSYNEQFF.

In DNA form, the CDR3 reads TGTGCCAGCAGTGAACAAGGGGAACCTCTCTACGAGCAGTACTTC. Translating gives CASSEQGEPLYEQYF. V usage is TRBV27 and J usage is TRBJ2-7, with D tentatively TRBD1 (5 bases). The V end was cut by 5 bases, the J end by 3 bases, with 17 bases between. Germline CDR1 is MNHEY and CDR2 is SMNVEV (reference sequence). The CDR3 sequence is 15 residues long.

The chain recombines TRBV6-6 with TRBJ2-5; D unresolved. Germline lookup yields CDR1 MNHNY and CDR2 SVGAGI (reference sequence). The V and J ends lost 2 bases and 1 base respectively, with 2 bases between them. The CDR3 loop spans 12 amino acids. Written as DNA, the CDR3 is TGTGCCAGCAGTTACCGCCAAGAGACCCAGTACTTC. This gives the protein CASSYRQETQYF.

V usage is TRBV7-2 and J usage is TRBJ2-5; D remains unclear. Germline V lookup: CDR1 SGHTA, CDR2 FQGNSA. V lost 1 base, J lost 2 bases, and 11 bases lay in between. The CDR3 has 15 residues. This CDR3 reads CASSLVANPQETQYF. In DNA form, the CDR3 reads TGTGCCAGCAGCTTAGTGGCCAATCCACAAGAGACCCAGTACTTC.

The chain combines TRBV5-1 with TRBJ2-7, with 9 bases aligning to TRBD2. CDR3 length: 17 residues. CDR1 and CDR2 from the germline V gene are SGHRS and YFSETQ. Trimming cost V 7 bases and J 7 bases; bases outside gene matches: 21. CDR3 loop: CASRKIKAGGQTGEQYF. The CDR3 nucleotides read TGCGCCAGCCGAAAGATTAAAGCGGGGGGCCAAACGGGGGAGCAGTACTTC.

The J gene is TRBJ1-3, the V gene TRBV6-1; no clear D gene. The length of the CDR3 is 14 residues. Germline assignment: CDR1 MNHNS and CDR2 SASEGT. V was pared by 7 bases and J by 0 bases, with 10 bases between. The CDR3 coding sequence is TGTGCCAGCAACCGACTCCGCTCTGGAAACACCATATATTTT. Its translation: CASNRLRSGNTIYF.

This sequence joins TRBV20-1 and TRBJ1-1; D ambiguous. V was shortened by 6 bases and J by 5 bases, with 10 bases between the two germline ends. The CDR3 runs to 11 residues. Germline loops: CDR1 DFQATT, CDR2 SNEGSKA (reference sequence). The CDR3 reads CSATAGTEAFF. For the CDR3, the DNA is TGCAGTGCGACGGCGGGAACTGAAGCTTTCTTT.

V and J are TRBV11-2 and TRBJ1-2; D is ambiguous. The V gene lost 0 bases and the J gene lost 3 bases, with 5 bases spanning the gap. The CDR3 totals 13 residues. Looked up from germline, CDR1 is SGHAT and CDR2 is FQNNGV. CDR3: CASSLDRDYGYTF. In DNA, the CDR3 is TGTGCCAGCAGCTTAGATCGAGACTATGGCTACACCTTC.

This clone was observed a handful of times. The chain links TRBV18 to TRBJ1-2; possible D gene TRBD1, 6 bases. Germline V CDR1 and CDR2: KGHSH, LQKENI. Between the trimmed V and J ends, which lost 2 bases and 0 bases, there was a span of 10 bases. The CDR3 extends over 15 amino acids. The CDR3: CASSPKDRTNYGYTF. The CDR3 DNA reads as TGTGCCAGCTCACCAAAGGACAGAACTAACTATGGCTACACCTTC.